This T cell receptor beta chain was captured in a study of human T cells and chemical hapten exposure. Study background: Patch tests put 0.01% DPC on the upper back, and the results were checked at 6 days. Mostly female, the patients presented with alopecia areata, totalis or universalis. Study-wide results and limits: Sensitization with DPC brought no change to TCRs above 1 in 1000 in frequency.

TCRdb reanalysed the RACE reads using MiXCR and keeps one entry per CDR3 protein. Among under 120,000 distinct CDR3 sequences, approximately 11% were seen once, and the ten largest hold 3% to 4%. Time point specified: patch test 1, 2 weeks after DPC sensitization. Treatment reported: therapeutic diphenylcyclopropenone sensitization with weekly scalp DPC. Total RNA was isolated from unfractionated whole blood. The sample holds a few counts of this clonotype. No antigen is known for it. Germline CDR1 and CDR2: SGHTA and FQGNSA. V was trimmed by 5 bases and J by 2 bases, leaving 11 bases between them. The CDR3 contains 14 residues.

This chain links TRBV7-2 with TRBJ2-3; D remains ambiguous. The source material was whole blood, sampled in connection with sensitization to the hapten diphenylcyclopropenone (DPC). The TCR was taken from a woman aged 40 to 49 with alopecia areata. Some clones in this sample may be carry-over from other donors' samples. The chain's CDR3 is CASSPTTHTDTQYF. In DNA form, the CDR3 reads TGTGCCAGCAGCCCTACGACCCACACAGATACGCAGTATTTT.